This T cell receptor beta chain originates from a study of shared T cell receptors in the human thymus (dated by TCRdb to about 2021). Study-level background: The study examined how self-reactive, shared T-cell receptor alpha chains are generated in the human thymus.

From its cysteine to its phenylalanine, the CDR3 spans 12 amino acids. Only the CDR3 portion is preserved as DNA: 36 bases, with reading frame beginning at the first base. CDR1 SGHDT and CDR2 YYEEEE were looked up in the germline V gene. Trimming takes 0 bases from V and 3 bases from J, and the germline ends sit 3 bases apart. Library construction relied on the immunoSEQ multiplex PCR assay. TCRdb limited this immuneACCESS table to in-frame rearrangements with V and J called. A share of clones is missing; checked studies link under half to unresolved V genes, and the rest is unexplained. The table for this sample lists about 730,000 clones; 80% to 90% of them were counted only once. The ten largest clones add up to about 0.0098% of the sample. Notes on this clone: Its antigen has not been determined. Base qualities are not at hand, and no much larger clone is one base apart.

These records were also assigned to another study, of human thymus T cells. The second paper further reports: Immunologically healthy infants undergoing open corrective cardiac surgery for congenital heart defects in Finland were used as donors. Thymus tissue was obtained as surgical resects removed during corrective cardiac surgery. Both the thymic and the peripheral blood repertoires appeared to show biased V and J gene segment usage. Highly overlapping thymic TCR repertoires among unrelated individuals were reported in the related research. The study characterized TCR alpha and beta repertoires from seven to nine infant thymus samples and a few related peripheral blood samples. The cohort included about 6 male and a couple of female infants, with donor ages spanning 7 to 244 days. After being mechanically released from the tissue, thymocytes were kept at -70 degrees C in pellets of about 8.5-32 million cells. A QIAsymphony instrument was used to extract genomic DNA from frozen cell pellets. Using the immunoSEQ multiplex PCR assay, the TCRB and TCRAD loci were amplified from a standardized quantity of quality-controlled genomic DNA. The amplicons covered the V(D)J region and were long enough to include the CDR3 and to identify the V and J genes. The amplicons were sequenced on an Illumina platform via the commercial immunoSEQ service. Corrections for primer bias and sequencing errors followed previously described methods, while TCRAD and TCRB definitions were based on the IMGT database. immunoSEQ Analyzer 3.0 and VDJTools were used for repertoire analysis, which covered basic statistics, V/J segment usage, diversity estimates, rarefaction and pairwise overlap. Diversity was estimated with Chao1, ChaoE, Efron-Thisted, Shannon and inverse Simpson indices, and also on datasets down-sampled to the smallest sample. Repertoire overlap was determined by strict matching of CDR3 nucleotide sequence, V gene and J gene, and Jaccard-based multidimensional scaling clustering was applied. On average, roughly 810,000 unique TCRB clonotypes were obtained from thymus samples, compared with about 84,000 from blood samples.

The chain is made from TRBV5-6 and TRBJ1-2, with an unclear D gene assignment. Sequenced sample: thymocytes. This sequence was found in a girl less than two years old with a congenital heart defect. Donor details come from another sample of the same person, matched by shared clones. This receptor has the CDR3 CASSLGDYGYTF. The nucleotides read TGTGCCAGCAGCTTGGGAGACTATGGCTACACCTTC.